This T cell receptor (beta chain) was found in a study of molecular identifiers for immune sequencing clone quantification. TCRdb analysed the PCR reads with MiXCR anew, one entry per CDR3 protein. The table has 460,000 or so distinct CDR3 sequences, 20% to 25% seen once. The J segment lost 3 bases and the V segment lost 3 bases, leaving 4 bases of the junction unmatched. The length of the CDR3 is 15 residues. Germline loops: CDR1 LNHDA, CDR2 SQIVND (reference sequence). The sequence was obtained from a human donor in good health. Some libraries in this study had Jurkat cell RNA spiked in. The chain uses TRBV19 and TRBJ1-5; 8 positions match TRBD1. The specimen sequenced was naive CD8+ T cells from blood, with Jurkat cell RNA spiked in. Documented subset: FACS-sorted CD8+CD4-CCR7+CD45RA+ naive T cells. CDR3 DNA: TGTGCCAGTAGTATCCCGGGACAGGTCAATCAGCCCCAGCATTTT. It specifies CASSIPGQVNQPQHF.